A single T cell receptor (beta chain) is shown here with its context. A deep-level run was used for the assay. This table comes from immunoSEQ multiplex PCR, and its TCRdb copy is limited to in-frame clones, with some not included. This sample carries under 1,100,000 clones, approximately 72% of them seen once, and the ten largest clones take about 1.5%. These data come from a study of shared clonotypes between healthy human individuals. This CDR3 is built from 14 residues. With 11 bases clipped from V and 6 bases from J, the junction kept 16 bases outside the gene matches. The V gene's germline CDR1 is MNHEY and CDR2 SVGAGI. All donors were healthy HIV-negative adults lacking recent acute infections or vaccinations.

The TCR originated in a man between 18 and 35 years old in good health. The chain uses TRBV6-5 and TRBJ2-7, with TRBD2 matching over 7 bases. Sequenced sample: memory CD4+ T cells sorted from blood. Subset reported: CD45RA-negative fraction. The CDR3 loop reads CAARGGGSGSEQYF. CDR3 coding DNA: TGTGCCGCCCGGGGTGGCGGGAGCGGTTCCGAGCAGTACTTC.